These 22 T cell receptor beta chains were all obtained from the same sample, sequenced in a study of blood T cell repertoires in COVID-19. The protocol was immunoSEQ multiplex PCR, while the TCRdb copy is restricted to in-frame clones and leaves out a portion. Of 270,000 or so clones in the sample, roughly 84% were seen once. Material: peripheral blood. The source is a human donor in a cohort sampled during active COVID-19.

This rearrangement joins TRBV4-1 to TRBJ2-1; TRBD1 agrees at 7 bases. The ends lost 1 base at V and 4 bases at J; junction bases unmatched: 4. The germline CDR1 and CDR2 sequences are MGHRA and YSYEKL. The CDR3 runs 15 residues. The CDR3 nucleotides read TGCGCCAGCAGCCAAGGGGGACAGTATTACAATGAGCAGTTCTTC. Protein sequence: CASSQGGQYYNEQFF.

The J gene is TRBJ2-7, the V gene TRBV7-3; no reliable D call. The CDR3 is 14 amino acids. The germline V and J ends were trimmed by 5 bases and 1 base, with 12 bases remaining between them. CDR1 is SGHTA and CDR2 is FQGTGA in the germline V gene. The CDR3 loop is CASSPFGGSYEQYF. CDR3 DNA: TGTGCCAGCAGCCCCTTTGGCGGATCCTACGAGCAGTACTTC.

The gene calls are TRBV6-2 or TRBV6-3 and TRBJ2-7, with D possibly matching TRBD1 (5 bases). V gave up 6 bases and J gave up 4 bases, with 19 bases separating them. CDR3 size: 15 residues. Germline CDR1 is MNHEY and CDR2 is SVGEGT. The CDR3 here is CASSPTQGEGYEQYF. The CDR3 nucleotides read TGTGCCAGCAGCCCCACCCAAGGGGAAGGGTACGAGCAGTACTTC.

Only one count was recorded for this clone. This rearrangement joins TRBV19 to TRBJ2-7, with D perhaps TRBD1 (6 bases). V was cut by 6 bases and J by 2 bases, with 11 bases left in between. The CDR3 has 13 residues. Per the germline V gene, CDR1 is LNHDA and CDR2 is SQIVND (reference sequence). Written as DNA, the CDR3 is TGTGCCAGTAGACCGGGACATACCTACGAGCAGTACTTC. This gives the protein CASRPGHTYEQYF.

The rearrangement uses TRBV5-1 and TRBJ1-2, with D unresolved. This CDR3 spans 15 amino acids. Trimming took off 0 bases at V and 6 bases at J, with 15 bases between the two ends. Germline V gene lookup returns CDR1 SGHRS and CDR2 YFSETQ. CDR3 DNA: TGCGCCAGCAGCTTGGACCGGGGTCTTGTTCATGGCTACACCTTC. This encodes CASSLDRGLVHGYTF.

This chain joins TRBV5-1 and TRBJ1-1; D possibly corresponds to TRBD1 (5 bases). V dropped 0 bases and J dropped 3 bases, with 6 bases sitting between them. The germline V gene has CDR1 SGHRS and CDR2 YFSETQ. The CDR3 is 13 amino acids. The CDR3 region has the DNA TGCGCCAGCAGCTTGGGACAGCACACTGAAGCTTTCTTT. It specifies CASSLGQHTEAFF.

The chain carries TRBV18 and TRBJ1-1; D is unresolved. Per the germline V gene, CDR1 is KGHSH and CDR2 is LQKENI. CDR3 size: 13 residues. V dropped 5 bases and J dropped 1 base, with 8 bases sitting between them. The CDR3 spells CASSYSGNTEAFF. In nucleotides, the CDR3 is TGTGCCAGCTCATATAGTGGGAACACTGAAGCTTTCTTT. The variable domain in full, with the rest retrieved from reference TRBV18 and TRBJ1-1, is NAGVMQNPRHLVRRRGQEARLRCSPMKGHSHVYWYRQLPEEGLKFMVYLQKENIIDESGMPKERFSAEFPKEGPSILRIQQVVRGDSAAYFCASSYSGNTEAFFGQGTRLTVV.

The genes are TRBV6-5 and TRBJ1-2; D call uncertain. The CDR3 is 13 residues long. The germline gives CDR1 MNHEY, CDR2 SVGAGI. Trimming took off 7 bases at V and 0 bases at J, with 9 bases between the two ends. CDR3 sequence: CASKDSPNYGYTF. CDR3 nucleotides: TGTGCCAGCAAGGACTCCCCTAACTATGGCTACACCTTC.

J is TRBJ1-2 and V is TRBV6-5; 8 positions agree with TRBD1. Trimming removed 2 bases from V and 4 bases from J; junction bases left unmatched: 6. Looked up from germline, CDR1 is MNHEY and CDR2 is SVGAGI. The CDR3 length is 15 residues. CDR3 nucleotides: TGTGCCAGCAGTTACGGGGCAGGGGGCGTCTATGGCTACACCTTC. Translated: CASSYGAGGVYGYTF.

The chain uses TRBV2 and TRBJ1-5; D gene unclear. This CDR3 has 12 residues. Trimming took off 6 bases at V and 7 bases at J, with 10 bases between the two ends. Per the germline V gene, CDR1 is SNHLY and CDR2 is FYNNEI. This CDR3 is CASRSGSQPQHF. The CDR3 DNA is TGTGCCAGCAGATCGGGGTCCCAGCCCCAGCATTTT.

The V call is TRBV5-6, the J call TRBJ1-1; D is perhaps TRBD1 (6 bases). CDR1 and CDR2 from the germline V gene are SGHDT and YYEEEE. Between the trimmed V and J ends, which lost 4 bases and 3 bases, there was a span of 10 bases. This CDR3 is 13 amino acids long. CDR3 loop: CASSLGQYTEAFF. The CDR3 bases are TGTGCCAGCAGCCTCGGACAGTACACTGAAGCTTTCTTT.

This rearrangement joins TRBV29-1 to TRBJ1-1; D uncertain. V was shortened by 4 bases and J by 5 bases, with 8 bases between the two germline ends. The CDR3 length is 11 residues. Per the germline V gene, CDR1 is SQVTM and CDR2 is ANQGSEA. CDR3 coding DNA: TGCAGCGTTGGACGAGGAACTGAAGCTTTCTTT. This gives the protein CSVGRGTEAFF.

V is TRBV3-1 (or the pseudogene TRBV3-2) and J is TRBJ1-2; D might be TRBD1 (5 bases). V was trimmed by 0 bases and J by 8 bases, leaving 7 bases between them. This CDR3 has 12 amino acids. Per the germline V gene, CDR1 is LGHDT and CDR2 is YNNKEL (reference sequence). CDR3 coding DNA: TGTGCCAGCAGCCAAGACGGGGGAGGCTACACCTTC. It encodes CASSQDGGGYTF.

CDR3 nucleotides: TGTGCCAGCTCATTACGACAGGGCAATCAGCCCCAGCATTTT. Residues: CASSLRQGNQPQHF. The chain carries TRBV18 and TRBJ1-5; D may be TRBD1 (6 bases). The CDR3 consists of 14 residues. V was trimmed by 5 bases and J by 2 bases, leaving 10 bases between them. The V gene's germline CDR1 is KGHSH and CDR2 LQKENI.

The J gene is TRBJ2-7, the V gene TRBV28, with 8 bases fitting TRBD1. CDR1 and CDR2 (germline): MDHEN, SYDVKM. This CDR3 has 15 residues. Trimming cost V 2 bases and J 3 bases; bases outside gene matches: 6. CDR3 bases: TGTGCCAGCAGTTTAATTGGGACAGGAGACTACGAGCAGTACTTC. This encodes CASSLIGTGDYEQYF.

The V and J genes are TRBV3-1 (or the pseudogene TRBV3-2) and TRBJ2-1; 9 bases map to TRBD2. With V trimmed by 1 base and J by 7 bases, 11 bases remained unmatched. Germline V lookup: CDR1 LGHDT, CDR2 YNNKEL (reference sequence). This CDR3 is built from 17 residues. The CDR3 coding sequence is TGTGCCAGCAGCCAAGGGAATCTAGCGGGATTGGGGAATGAGCAGTTCTTC. Protein product: CASSQGNLAGLGNEQFF.

For the CDR3, the DNA is TGCAGTGCTAGTCGGGACTCCCAGGCGTCACCCCTCCACTTT. This sequence encodes CSASRDSQASPLHF. The chain employs TRBV20-1 and TRBJ1-6; D perhaps matches TRBD1 (5 bases). The V gene lost 3 bases and the J gene lost 10 bases, with 16 bases spanning the gap. CDR1 DFQATT and CDR2 SNEGSKA come from the germline V gene (reference sequence). This CDR3 has 14 residues.

The chain is built from TRBV12-3 or TRBV12-4 and TRBJ1-5, with D possibly TRBD1 on 6 matching bases. The CDR3 totals 13 residues. V lost 6 bases and J lost 4, with 10 bases in between. The CDR3 here is CASRLTGNQPQHF. The CDR3 DNA follows: TGTGCCAGCAGACTTACAGGGAATCAGCCCCAGCATTTT.

The CDR3 protein is CASRVYLSTGELFF. The DNA for the CDR3 is TGTGCCAGCAGGGTGTACCTGAGCACCGGGGAGCTGTTTTTT. The rearrangement uses TRBV11-2 and TRBJ2-2; no clear D. The V and J ends lost 6 bases and 4 bases respectively, with 12 bases between them. This CDR3 contains 14 residues. The germline V gene has CDR1 SGHAT and CDR2 FQNNGV. Filled out from reference TRBV11-2 and TRBJ2-2, the complete variable domain reads EAGVAQSPRYKIIEKRQSVAFWCNPISGHATLYWYQQILGQGPKLLIQFQNNGVVDDSQLPKDRFSAERLKGVDSTLKIQPAKLEDSAVYLCASRVYLSTGELFFGEGSRLTVL.

V gene TRBV28 combines with J gene TRBJ2-7; 9 bases fit TRBD2. CDR3 length: 15 residues. The ends lost 5 bases at V and 2 bases at J; junction bases unmatched: 7. The germline CDR1 and CDR2 sequences are MDHEN and SYDVKM. The CDR3 spells CASSPGLARTYEQYF. The DNA for the CDR3 is TGTGCCAGCAGTCCCGGACTAGCGAGGACCTACGAGCAGTACTTC.

The chain uses TRBV19 and TRBJ1-4, with TRBD1 identical over 7 bases. Trimming cost V 5 bases and J 0 bases; bases outside gene matches: 3. Per germline, CDR1 LNHDA and CDR2 SQIVND (reference sequence). This CDR3 spans 15 amino acids. The CDR3, as DNA: TGTGCCAGTAGTTTAGGGACAGCAACTAATGAAAAACTGTTTTTT. It is translated as CASSLGTATNEKLFF.

The chain has TRBV19 and TRBJ1-6; 7 bases match TRBD1. The CDR3 spans 16 residues. The J segment lost 0 bases and the V segment lost 3 bases, leaving 2 bases of the junction unmatched. Germline lookup yields CDR1 LNHDA and CDR2 SQIVND (reference sequence). DNA for the CDR3: TGTGCCAGTAGTATCGCAGGGGGCTCCTATAATTCACCCCTCCACTTT. Its translation is CASSIAGGSYNSPLHF.